This passage covers 9 T cell receptor beta chains from one sample sequenced in a study of blood T cell repertoires in COVID-19 (dated by TCRdb to 2018 to 2021). The method behind the library was the immunoSEQ multiplex PCR assay. The table comes from immuneACCESS by way of TCRdb, which keeps in-frame sequences with V and J called. Part of the clones is missing from these tables; in studies checked, under half for an unresolved V gene and the rest for unknown reasons. A total of 300,000 to 350,000 clones appear in this sample, over 85% of them only once. Roughly 4% of the sample goes to the ten largest clones. Sequenced sample: peripheral blood. The receptors were sampled from a woman between 55 and 75 years old with COVID-19, enrolled during active disease.

CDR3 sequence reads: CASSFPGLSTNEQFF. CDR3 in DNA: TGTGCCAGCAGCTTTCCGGGACTAAGTACCAATGAGCAGTTCTTC. The chain is built from TRBV5-6 and TRBJ2-1; 7 bases are a match to TRBD2. The CDR3 totals 15 residues. V was pared by 2 bases and J by 6 bases, with 8 bases of the junction left unmatched. From germline, CDR1 is SGHDT and CDR2 YYEEEE.

V and J are TRBV27 and TRBJ2-7; 7 bases map to TRBD1. CDR3 length: 15 residues. J lost 5 bases, V lost 0 bases, and 7 bases had no gene match. Per germline, CDR1 MNHEY and CDR2 SMNVEV (reference sequence). The CDR3 here is CASSLSGRGFNEQYF. The CDR3 coding sequence is TGTGCCAGCAGTTTATCGGGCAGGGGGTTCAACGAGCAGTACTTC.

The V gene is TRBV19, the J gene TRBJ2-2; a possible D gene is TRBD2 (7 bases). V gave up 3 bases and J gave up 4 bases, with 12 bases separating them. Germline V gives CDR1 LNHDA, CDR2 SQIVND (reference sequence). The CDR3 has 15 residues. The CDR3 loop is CASSIPGGRTGELFF. CDR3 DNA sequence: TGTGCCAGTAGTATCCCCGGGGGGCGCACCGGGGAGCTGTTTTTT.

This sequence joins TRBV5-1 and TRBJ2-1; the match to TRBD2 covers 15 bases. Trimming at V came to 5 bases and at J to 4 bases, leaving 4 bases not matched to a gene. Looked up from germline, CDR1 is SGHRS and CDR2 is YFSETQ. CDR3 length: 16 amino acids. The chain's CDR3 is CASSAGTSGGYNEQFF. CDR3 bases: TGCGCCAGCAGTGCCGGGACTAGCGGGGGGTACAATGAGCAGTTCTTC.

The rearrangement uses TRBV6-5 and TRBJ1-3; TRBD1 aligns across 8 bases. V lost 8 bases and J lost 8; bases outside the gene matches: 14. From germline, CDR1 is MNHEY and CDR2 SVGAGI. The CDR3 has 15 residues. The CDR3, as DNA: TGTGCCAGCGCCGGAGGGAACAGGGGGGGTGACACCATATATTTT. It encodes CASAGGNRGGDTIYF.

CDR3 amino acids: CATSRGTGPAYEQYF. In DNA, the CDR3 is TGTGCCACCAGCAGAGGGACAGGACCGGCCTACGAGCAGTACTTC. The chain employs TRBV15 and TRBJ2-7; 7 bases fit TRBD1. V shed 1 base and J 2 bases; nucleotides not matched to a gene: 5. This CDR3 has 15 amino acids. Germline V lookup: CDR1 LNHNV, CDR2 YYDKDF (reference sequence).

Regarding this clone: Other DNA sequences in this specimen translate into the identical CDR3. The gene calls are TRBV5-4 and TRBJ1-2; TRBD1 matches at 10 bases. Germline CDR1 SGHNT, CDR2 YYREEE (reference sequence). The CDR3 length is 16 residues. V lost 2 bases, J lost 2 bases, and 6 bases stayed unmatched. CDR3 nucleotides: TGTGCCAGCAGCTTAAATAGGGGACAGGGGAACTATGGCTACACCTTC. The encoded protein is CASSLNRGQGNYGYTF.

The chain's CDR3 is CASRRAGGSTDYGYTF. DNA of the CDR3: TGTGCCAGCCGAAGGGCGGGGGGCTCCACGGATTATGGCTACACCTTC. The V call is TRBV19, the J call TRBJ1-2; a weak D match, TRBD1 (6 bases). V shed 9 bases and J shed 5 bases, with 25 bases lying between them. This CDR3 spans 16 amino acids. The germline CDR1 and CDR2 sequences are LNHDA and SQIVND (reference sequence).

The chain carries TRBV7-3 and TRBJ2-2; D is perhaps TRBD1 (5 bases). Per germline, CDR1 SGHTA and CDR2 FQGTGA. This CDR3 is 14 amino acids long. Deletions cut 3 bases from V and 7 bases from J, with 12 bases between. This chain's CDR3 is CASSFGQGYGELFF. Written as DNA, the CDR3 is TGTGCCAGCAGCTTCGGGCAGGGTTACGGGGAGCTGTTTTTT.